Detailed here is one T cell receptor (beta chain). Its matching antigen is unknown. The data derive from a study of vaccination effects on CD4 cells after COVID-19. TCRdb keeps only in-frame clones here, not all; method: immunoSEQ multiplex PCR. The sample has tens of thousands of clones; around three fifths are singletons. V dropped 1 base and J dropped 7; count of bases not matched to a gene: 3. CDR3 length equals 13 residues. The germline gives CDR1 LGHDT, CDR2 YNNKEL (reference sequence). Pools of viral peptides were used by the ViraFEST assay to expand antigen-specific CD4+ T cells ahead of sequencing. Culture lasted about ten days before CD4+ T cell isolation. The participants, recipients of two vaccine doses, got either BNT162b2 or mRNA-1273.

This receptor was taken from a human donor who received a COVID-19 vaccine. The rearrangement links TRBV3-1 (or the pseudogene TRBV3-2) to TRBJ1-1, with TRBD1 matching 7 bases. Sequencing used CD4+ T cells from PBMCs cultured with SARS-CoV-2 spike peptides, obtained after COVID-19 vaccination. The CDR3 reads CASSQGGTVEAFF. The DNA of the CDR3 is TGTGCCAGCAGCCAAGGGGGGACAGTTGAAGCTTTCTTT.